This T cell receptor (beta chain) was sequenced during a study of post-analysis software for immune sequencing data. In the study overall: Both relapsing-remitting and secondary progressive multiple sclerosis featured among the disease courses, as did progressive-relapsing multiple sclerosis.

Germline CDR1 DFQATT, CDR2 SNEGSKA (reference sequence). Trimming cost V 4 bases and J 0 bases, with 10 bases left between them. The CDR3 has 13 amino acids. To note about this clonotype: Antigen specificity is unknown.

Whole-study findings and limits: Higher frequency in patients than in controls was seen for 5 or 6 TRBV segments, with TRBV5-6, TRBV5-1 and TRBV20-1 among them.

TCR beta cDNA libraries had unique molecular identifiers. MiXCR was run by TCRdb on the PCR reads, yielding one entry per CDR3 protein. The sample holds 500,000 to 600,000 distinct CDR3 sequences, roughly 45% seen once. The TCR originated in a girl between 10 and 17 years old with multiple sclerosis. This rearrangement joins TRBV20-1 to TRBJ2-7, with D perhaps TRBD1 (5 bases). The sample was blood. The CDR3 spells CSAKYRSSYEQYF. DNA of the CDR3: TGCAGTGCTAAATACAGGAGCTCCTACGAGCAGTACTTC.